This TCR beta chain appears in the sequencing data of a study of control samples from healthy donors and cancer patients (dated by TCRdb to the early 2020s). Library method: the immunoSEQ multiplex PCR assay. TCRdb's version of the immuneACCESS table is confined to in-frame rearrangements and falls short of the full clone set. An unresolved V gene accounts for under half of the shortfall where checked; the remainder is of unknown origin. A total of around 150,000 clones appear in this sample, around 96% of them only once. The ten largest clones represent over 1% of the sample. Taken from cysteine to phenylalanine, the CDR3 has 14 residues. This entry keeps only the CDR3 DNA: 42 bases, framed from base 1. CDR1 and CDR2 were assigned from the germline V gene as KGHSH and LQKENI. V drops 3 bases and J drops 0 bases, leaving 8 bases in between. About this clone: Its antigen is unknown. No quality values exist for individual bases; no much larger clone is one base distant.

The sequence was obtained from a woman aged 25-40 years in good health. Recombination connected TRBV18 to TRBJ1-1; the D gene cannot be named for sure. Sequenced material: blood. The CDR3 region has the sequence CASSPYSMNTEAFF. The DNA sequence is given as TGTGCCAGCTCACCTTATTCCATGAACACTGAAGCTTTCTTT.